A single sample is the source of the 32 T cell receptor beta chains below, sequenced in a study of shared T cell receptors in the human thymus. This table comes from immunoSEQ multiplex PCR, and its TCRdb copy is limited to in-frame clones, with some not included. Of 450,000 to 650,000 clones in the sample, about four fifths were seen once. Another study also made use of these data, one on human thymus T cells.

Material: thymocytes. These receptor sequences come from a boy less than two years old with a congenital heart defect.

The chain carries TRBV2 and TRBJ1-2; 8 nucleotides agree with TRBD1. Unmatched junction bases numbered 5, after V lost 8 bases and J lost 6 bases. The CDR3 runs 12 residues. CDR1 and CDR2 from the germline V gene are SNHLY and FYNNEI. Written as DNA, the CDR3 is TGTGCCAGCTCAGGGGGCGGGGATGGCTACACCTTC. It translates to CASSGGGDGYTF.

In this sample, this clone turned up a few times. The chain uses TRBV4-1 and TRBJ2-1; TRBD2 matches at 9 bases. Germline values: CDR1 MGHRA, CDR2 YSYEKL. The CDR3 has 15 amino acids. Unmatched junction bases numbered 7, after V lost 1 base and J lost 9 bases. The CDR3 DNA follows: TGCGCCAGCAGCCAAGTGAAGCGGGGGGCGGGTGAGCAGTTCTTC. It codes for CASSQVKRGAGEQFF.

This clone was seen a single time. The rearrangement joins TRBV6-1 to TRBJ1-1; 7 bases align to TRBD1. The V segment lost 3 bases and the J segment 4 bases; nucleotides outside the gene matches: 5. CDR1 is MNHNS and CDR2 is SASEGT in the germline V gene. The CDR3 contains 14 residues. The CDR3 spells CASSDRRGSTEAFF. The CDR3 region has the DNA TGTGCCAGCAGTGATCGCAGGGGGTCCACTGAAGCTTTCTTT.

The chain has TRBV6-1 and TRBJ1-5, with 8 bases lining up with TRBD1. The CDR3 has 16 amino acids. V shed 3 bases and J 0 bases; nucleotides not matched to a gene: 4. Germline lookup yields CDR1 MNHNS and CDR2 SASEGT. The CDR3 is CASSDGQGYSNQPQHF. Written as DNA, the CDR3 is TGTGCCAGCAGTGATGGACAGGGATATAGCAATCAGCCCCAGCATTTT.

This clone has more than one count but fewer than ten. The chain joins TRBV11-3 to TRBJ1-1; no clear D. This CDR3 comprises 12 residues. Trimming removed 2 bases at V and 6 bases at J, with 7 bases between. CDR1 and CDR2 from the germline V gene are SGHNT and YENEEA. This chain's CDR3 is CASSLSVPEAFF. CDR3 DNA sequence: TGTGCCAGCAGCTTATCGGTTCCTGAAGCTTTCTTT.

This chain uses TRBV9 with TRBJ2-1; 12 bases are shared with TRBD2. This CDR3 region has 17 residues. The V gene's germline CDR1 is SGDLS and CDR2 YYNGEE. V was clipped by 0 bases and J by 4 bases; unmatched bases: 5. The CDR3: CASSVATSGSRYNEQFF. The CDR3 DNA sequence: TGTGCCAGCAGCGTAGCGACTAGCGGGAGTCGATACAATGAGCAGTTCTTC.

The chain carries TRBV28 and TRBJ2-7; TRBD2 matches at 9 bases. V lost 5 bases, J lost 0 bases, and 11 bases stayed unmatched. The CDR3 is made up of 17 amino acids. The germline CDR1 and CDR2 sequences are MDHEN and SYDVKM. CDR3 protein: CASSRRLAATISYEQYF. The CDR3 DNA reads TGTGCCAGCAGTCGCCGACTAGCGGCAACCATCTCCTACGAGCAGTACTTC.

The V gene is TRBV5-1, the J gene TRBJ2-7; a possible D gene is TRBD1 (5 bases). The CDR3 has 14 residues. Trimming removed 3 bases from V and 2 bases from J, with 12 bases in between. CDR1 is SGHRS, CDR2 YFSETQ, per germline. The CDR3 is CASSSADSTYEQYF. The CDR3 bases are TGCGCCAGCAGCTCCGCAGACAGCACCTACGAGCAGTACTTC. Complete variable domain (other parts from reference TRBV5-1 and TRBJ2-7): KAGVTQTPRYLIKTRGQQVTLSCSPISGHRSVSWYQQTPGQGLQFLFEYFSETQRNKGNFPGRFSGRQFSNSRSEMNVSTLELGDSALYLCASSSADSTYEQYFGPGTRLTVT.

This clone has only a few counts. The rearrangement uses TRBV28 and TRBJ2-7, with 8 bases aligning to TRBD2. The CDR3 totals 16 residues. Germline CDR1 and CDR2: MDHEN and SYDVKM. Trimming at V came to 3 bases and at J to 4 bases, leaving 11 bases not matched to a gene. Here the CDR3 reads CASSFRGSGRRYEQYF. The CDR3, as DNA: TGTGCCAGCAGTTTCCGAGGAAGCGGGAGAAGGTACGAGCAGTACTTC.

CDR3 loop: CASSFLPSSYEQYF. The CDR3, as DNA: TGTGCCAGCAGTTTTCTCCCTAGCTCCTACGAGCAGTACTTC. The chain is built from TRBV28 and TRBJ2-7; D is unresolved. CDR3 length equals 14 residues. The germline CDR1 and CDR2 sequences are MDHEN and SYDVKM. V lost 3 bases and J 0 bases, leaving 9 bases between the germline ends. The full variable domain, in which reference TRBV28 and TRBJ2-7 provide the parts outside the CDR3, is DVKVTQSSRYLVKRTGEKVFLECVQDMDHENMFWYRQDPGLGLRLIYFSYDVKMKEKGDIPEGYSVSREKKERFSLILESASTNQTSMYLCASSFLPSSYEQYFGPGTRLTVT.

This chain links TRBV4-2 with TRBJ2-5; 9 nucleotides match TRBD2. The CDR3 is 14 amino acids. J was trimmed by 4 bases and V by 4 bases; bases with no gene match: 4. Germline loops: CDR1 LGHNA, CDR2 YNFKEQ. Written as DNA, the CDR3 is TGTGCCAGCAGCCCCGGGACTAGCCCAGAGACCCAGTACTTC. Translated: CASSPGTSPETQYF.

V is TRBV2 and J is TRBJ2-2; the match to TRBD2 covers 11 bases. The CDR3 runs 17 residues. V shed 6 bases and J 1 base; nucleotides not matched to a gene: 7. The germline gives CDR1 SNHLY, CDR2 FYNNEI. This CDR3 reads CASSDGSGRGNTGELFF. The CDR3 DNA sequence: TGTGCCAGCAGCGACGGTAGCGGGAGGGGGAACACCGGGGAGCTGTTTTTT. The whole variable domain, filled in from reference TRBV2 and TRBJ2-2, reads EPEVTQTPSHQVTQMGQEVILRCVPISNHLYFYWYRQILGQKVEFLVSFYNNEISEKSEIFDDQFSVERPDGSNFTLKIRSTKLEDSAMYFCASSDGSGRGNTGELFFGEGSRLTVL.

The chain is built from TRBV29-1 and TRBJ2-1; tentatively, D is TRBD2 (5 bases). The CDR3 loop spans 13 amino acids. Germline V gene lookup returns CDR1 SQVTM and CDR2 ANQGSEA. CDR3 protein: CSAGVARNNEQFF. CDR3 DNA: TGCAGTGCTGGGGTAGCGAGAAACAATGAGCAGTTCTTC.

The chain joins TRBV18 to TRBJ2-5; 14 bases agree with TRBD2. The CDR3 loop spans 19 amino acids. Trimming removed 3 bases from V and 2 bases from J; junction bases left unmatched: 11. Germline CDR1 reads KGHSH; CDR2 reads LQKENI. CDR3 in amino acids: CASSPGTSGRGGKQETQYF. Here the CDR3 DNA reads TGTGCCAGCTCACCTGGGACTAGCGGGAGAGGTGGGAAACAAGAGACCCAGTACTTC.

This chain joins TRBV4-3 and TRBJ2-3; D might be TRBD2 (8 bases). This CDR3 contains 15 residues. The germline V gene encodes CDR1 LGHNA and CDR2 YSLEER. V lost 3 bases and J 4 bases, leaving 14 bases between the germline ends. CDR3 loop: CASSHPGGGADTQYF. The CDR3 coding sequence is TGCGCCAGCAGCCACCCGGGAGGGGGCGCAGATACGCAGTATTTT.

The chain carries TRBV4-1 and TRBJ2-3; 16 bases line up with TRBD2. V trimming: 4 bases; J trimming: 0 bases; junction bases outside the gene matches: 16. The CDR3 extends over 22 amino acids. Germline V lookup: CDR1 MGHRA, CDR2 YSYEKL. The chain's CDR3 is CASSRPGTSGRAAETSTDTQYF. The CDR3, as DNA: TGCGCCAGCAGCCGACCCGGGACTAGCGGGAGGGCCGCCGAGACTAGCACAGATACGCAGTATTTT.

This CDR3 reads CASSFRRGASGRPGETQYF. The CDR3 DNA reads TGTGCCAGCAGCTTTCGAAGGGGGGCTAGCGGGAGGCCGGGGGAGACCCAGTACTTC. The chain has TRBV11-1 and TRBJ2-5; 11 bases match TRBD2. V shed 3 bases and J 5 bases; nucleotides not matched to a gene: 17. This CDR3 has 19 amino acids. Germline lookup yields CDR1 SGHAT and CDR2 FQDESV (reference sequence).

The rearrangement links TRBV5-4 to TRBJ2-1; possibly TRBD1 for D (6 bases). The germline gives CDR1 SGHNT, CDR2 YYREEE (reference sequence). With 2 bases removed from V and 2 bases from J, the gap between germline ends came to 8 bases. The CDR3 runs 14 residues. The CDR3 region is CASSLSGAYNEQFF. DNA for the CDR3: TGTGCCAGCAGCTTATCAGGGGCCTACAATGAGCAGTTCTTC.

The rearrangement joins TRBV28 to TRBJ1-1; D gene unclear. CDR1 and CDR2 from the germline V gene are MDHEN and SYDVKM. The CDR3 consists of 16 residues. V lost 2 bases to trimming and J lost 4 bases, with 17 bases between them. The CDR3 here is CASSLMGAHLSTEAFF. In DNA, the CDR3 is TGTGCCAGCAGTTTAATGGGCGCCCACCTTTCCACTGAAGCTTTCTTT.

In its sample, this clone was seen once. This chain uses TRBV7-6 with TRBJ1-3; TRBD1 matches 8 bases. Germline V CDR1 and CDR2: SGHVS, FNYEAQ. J gave up 0 bases and V 5 bases, and 6 bases lay outside the gene matches. This CDR3 is built from 16 residues. Written as DNA, the CDR3 is TGTGCCAGCAGCCCATCGGACAGGGACTCTGGAAACACCATATATTTT. It yields the protein CASSPSDRDSGNTIYF.

This clone was recorded a few times. This chain uses TRBV11-2 with TRBJ2-1, with D perhaps TRBD1 (6 bases). The length of the CDR3 is 14 residues. Between the trimmed V and J ends, which lost 3 bases and 6 bases, there was a span of 12 bases. CDR1 SGHAT and CDR2 FQNNGV come from the germline V gene. CDR3 residues: CASSFPRQANEQFF. In nucleotides, the CDR3 is TGTGCCAGCAGCTTTCCTAGACAGGCCAATGAGCAGTTCTTC.

This clone was found a few times. V is TRBV18 and J is TRBJ2-1, with 15 bases identical to TRBD2. Germline V CDR1 and CDR2: KGHSH, LQKENI. This CDR3 region has 17 residues. The V segment lost 6 bases and the J segment 9 bases; nucleotides outside the gene matches: 12. CDR3 DNA sequence: TGTGCCAGCTCCCCCCGGACTAGCGGGAGGGAAGGGGGTGAGCAGTTCTTC. It is translated as CASSPRTSGREGGEQFF.

The gene calls are TRBV19 and TRBJ1-5; TRBD1 matches 8 bases. The J segment lost 7 bases and the V segment lost 3 bases, leaving 8 bases of the junction unmatched. The CDR3 has 15 amino acids. Per germline, CDR1 LNHDA and CDR2 SQIVND (reference sequence). CDR3 protein: CASSMNGQGRQPQHF. The CDR3 DNA is TGTGCCAGTAGTATGAATGGACAGGGAAGGCAGCCCCAGCATTTT.

The chain uses TRBV5-5 and TRBJ2-3; no clear D. The germline V gene has CDR1 SGHKS and CDR2 YYEKEE (reference sequence). This CDR3 region has 13 residues. With 4 bases removed from V and 6 bases from J, the gap between germline ends came to 12 bases. CDR3 protein: CASSRRHPDTQYF. Written as DNA, the CDR3 is TGTGCCAGCAGCCGCCGACACCCCGATACGCAGTATTTT.

The DNA for the CDR3 is TGTGCCAGCAGCCAAGATCGTGGAGGACGGATTAAAGAGACCCAGTACTTC. Translated, it gives CASSQDRGGRIKETQYF. This chain uses TRBV14 with TRBJ2-5; D might be TRBD2 (5 bases). Trimming shortened V by 0 bases and J by 3 bases, and 17 bases separated the two germline ends. The germline V gene encodes CDR1 SGHDN and CDR2 FVKESK. There are 17 residues in the CDR3.

The chain joins TRBV6-5 to TRBJ1-1, with D perhaps TRBD1 (5 bases). This CDR3 region has 13 residues. Deletions cut 5 bases from V and 1 base from J, with 8 bases between. Germline V gene sequence: CDR1 MNHEY, CDR2 SVGAGI. CDR3 region: CASSIQENTEAFF. The CDR3 nucleotides are TGTGCCAGCAGTATACAGGAGAACACTGAAGCTTTCTTT.

The V call is TRBV10-1, the J call TRBJ2-5, with D maybe TRBD2 (6 bases). Germline V lookup: CDR1 WNHNN, CDR2 SYGVQD (reference sequence). The length of the CDR3 is 13 residues. V was pared by 5 bases and J by 2 bases, with 9 bases between. The CDR3 reads CASSPSGQETQYF. CDR3 in DNA: TGCGCCAGCAGTCCGAGCGGGCAAGAGACCCAGTACTTC.

This clone has more than one count but fewer than ten. The chain carries TRBV30 and TRBJ1-4; 7 positions match TRBD1. In germline, CDR1 is GTSNPN, CDR2 SVGIG (reference sequence). The V segment lost 2 bases and the J segment 8 bases; nucleotides outside the gene matches: 11. CDR3 length: 15 residues. CDR3 loop: CAWSPGQPDEEKLFF. The CDR3 region has the DNA TGTGCCTGGAGTCCGGGACAGCCGGACGAAGAAAAACTGTTTTTT.

The rearrangement joins TRBV11-2 to TRBJ1-2, with D possibly being TRBD1 (6 bases). Germline values: CDR1 SGHAT, CDR2 FQNNGV. Trimming removed 3 bases from V and 6 bases from J, with 14 bases in between. The CDR3 extends over 14 amino acids. The CDR3 loop reads CASSLGGRLDGYTF. DNA for the CDR3: TGTGCCAGCAGCTTGGGGGGGCGCCTTGATGGCTACACCTTC.

This chain connects TRBV7-5 to TRBJ2-1; no check of the table's D call, TRBD2, against the DNA was made. TRBV7-5 is marked as a pseudogene. The CDR3 runs 16 residues. The CDR3 loop is CVRSAPETSGRGEQFF. DNA for the CDR3: TGTGTCAGAAGCGCCCCCGAGACTAGCGGGAGGGGTGAGCAGTTCTTC.

The chain employs TRBV28 and TRBJ1-2; 7 bases match TRBD1. Germline V gene lookup returns CDR1 MDHEN and CDR2 SYDVKM. Losses at the gene ends were 8 bases for V and 2 bases for J; bases not matched to a gene: 8. This CDR3 contains 14 residues. The DNA for the CDR3 is TGTGCCAGCGGAAACAGGGGTCCCAACTATGGCTACACCTTC. Translated, it gives CASGNRGPNYGYTF.

J is TRBJ1-5 and V is TRBV7-2; D gene uncertain. V shed 0 bases and J shed 9 bases, with 9 bases lying between them. Germline lookup yields CDR1 SGHTA and CDR2 FQGNSA. CDR3 length equals 13 residues. CDR3 in amino acids: CASSLATEGPQHF. The CDR3, as DNA: TGTGCCAGCAGCTTAGCGACGGAGGGGCCCCAGCATTTT.